This T cell receptor beta chain was found in a study of technical replicates of blood from several donors. Sequenced by immunoSEQ multiplex PCR; TCRdb stores in-frame clones only, minus some. Altogether some 71,000 clones are present, approximately 97% being singletons, with the ten largest covering approximately 0.2%. The CDR3 contains 14 residues. V was trimmed by 0 bases and J by 7 bases, leaving 13 bases between them. CDR1 and CDR2 (germline): SGHRS, YFSETQ. The receptor was derived from a human donor in good health. J is TRBJ1-1 and V is TRBV5-1, with D unresolved. What was sequenced was T cells isolated from PBMCs. CDR3 sequence: CASSLESRSYEAFF. As DNA, the CDR3 is TGCGCCAGCAGCTTGGAGTCCCGGTCGTATGAAGCTTTCTTT. Combining the CDR3 with reference TRBV5-1 and TRBJ1-1 gives the whole variable domain KAGVTQTPRYLIKTRGQQVTLSCSPISGHRSVSWYQQTPGQGLQFLFEYFSETQRNKGNFPGRFSGRQFSNSRSEMNVSTLELGDSALYLCASSLESRSYEAFFGQGTRLTVV.